This is a list of T cell receptor beta chains from one sample in a study of early T cells in non-severe SARS-CoV-2 infection. MiXCR was run by TCRdb on the 5' RACE reads, yielding one entry per CDR3 protein. The sample holds about 77,000 distinct CDR3 sequences, roughly 9.4% seen once. Source material: whole blood. These receptors were taken from an adult who was a healthcare worker with PCR-confirmed SARS-CoV-2 infection or an uninfected control (not recorded which). CDR3s include the opening cysteine and the closing phenylalanine or tryptophan. A D gene is named only where the DNA matches it firmly. Only some rows state a clone size, as once, few, many or a class for expanded clones.

clone size,J gene,V gene,D gene,CDR3 protein,CDR3 DNA
many,TRBJ1-2,TRBV3-1,.,CASSRDAQGYLNYGYTF,TGTGCCAGCAGCCGGGACGCCCAGGGGTACCTTAACTATGGCTACACCTTC
many,TRBJ1-2,TRBV3-1,.,CASSPRAAQGRYGYTF,TGTGCCAGCAGCCCCCGGGCGGCGCAGGGTCGCTATGGCTACACCTTC
.,TRBJ1-1,TRBV6-6,.,CASSYSIVAEAFF,TGTGCCAGCAGTTACTCGATCGTAGCGGAAGCTTTCTTT
many,TRBJ1-5,TRBV20-1,.,CSAKKGGNQPQHF,TGCAGTGCTAAGAAAGGGGGCAATCAGCCCCAGCATTTT
many,TRBJ2-5,TRBV5-1,.,CASFGSEETQYF,TGCGCCAGTTTCGGGTCAGAAGAGACCCAGTACTTC
many,TRBJ2-3,TRBV28,.,CASRGELEADTQYF,TGTGCCAGCAGGGGTGAACTAGAGGCCGATACGCAGTATTTT
.,TRBJ2-1,TRBV7-2,.,CASSLGQGHNEQFF,TGTGCCAGCAGCTTAGGGCAGGGCCACAATGAGCAGTTCTTC
many,TRBJ2-5,TRBV6-1,.,CASRLAPQETQYF,TGTGCCAGCAGACTAGCCCCTCAAGAGACCCAGTACTTC
.,TRBJ1-2,TRBV2,TRBD1,CASSATGAGYGYTF,TGTGCCAGCAGCGCTACAGGGGCAGGCTATGGCTACACCTTC
many,TRBJ2-7,TRBV30,.,CAWSDPLGGGRFYEQYF,TGTGCCTGGAGCGACCCCTTGGGGGGCGGGAGATTCTACGAGCAGTACTTC
many,TRBJ2-3,TRBV5-1,TRBD2,CASSLTAGATDTQYF,TGCGCCAGCAGCTTGACAGCGGGAGCCACAGATACGCAGTATTTT
many,TRBJ2-2,TRBV11-1,.,CASRGSDSGELFF,TGTGCCAGCAGGGGGTCGGACAGCGGGGAGCTGTTTTTT
.,TRBJ2-1,TRBV6-5,TRBD2,CATRLAGVEQFF,TGTGCCACCAGACTAGCGGGAGTTGAGCAGTTCTTC
many,TRBJ2-4,TRBV28,.,CASKTGVDIQYF,TGTGCCAGCAAGACGGGGGTTGACATTCAGTACTTC
many,TRBJ2-5,TRBV14,TRBD1,CASSRLDRGETQYF,TGTGCCAGCAGCCGACTGGACAGGGGAGAGACCCAGTACTTC
.,TRBJ1-5,TRBV12-3/TRBV12-4,.,CASRVGSNQPQHF,TGTGCCAGCAGAGTTGGGAGCAATCAGCCCCAGCATTTT
few,TRBJ1-6,TRBV28,.,CASSRDRNNSPLHF,TGTGCCAGCAGCCGCGACCGAAATAATTCACCCCTCCACTTT
few,TRBJ2-3,TRBV14,TRBD2,CASSQDTKLAGVKDTQYF,TGTGCCAGCAGCCAAGATACAAAACTAGCGGGAGTGAAGGATACGCAGTATTTT
.,TRBJ2-5,TRBV5-1,TRBD1,CASSSTGAGETQYF,TGCGCCAGCAGCTCAACAGGGGCCGGTGAGACCCAGTACTTC
many,TRBJ2-1,TRBV7-9,TRBD2,CASSQRELVYEQFF,TGTGCCAGCAGCCAGCGGGAGTTGGTATATGAGCAGTTCTTC
many,TRBJ2-3,TRBV6-4,TRBD2,CASSESAGGSSDTQYF,TGTGCCAGCAGTGAGTCCGCGGGAGGGAGTTCAGATACGCAGTATTTT